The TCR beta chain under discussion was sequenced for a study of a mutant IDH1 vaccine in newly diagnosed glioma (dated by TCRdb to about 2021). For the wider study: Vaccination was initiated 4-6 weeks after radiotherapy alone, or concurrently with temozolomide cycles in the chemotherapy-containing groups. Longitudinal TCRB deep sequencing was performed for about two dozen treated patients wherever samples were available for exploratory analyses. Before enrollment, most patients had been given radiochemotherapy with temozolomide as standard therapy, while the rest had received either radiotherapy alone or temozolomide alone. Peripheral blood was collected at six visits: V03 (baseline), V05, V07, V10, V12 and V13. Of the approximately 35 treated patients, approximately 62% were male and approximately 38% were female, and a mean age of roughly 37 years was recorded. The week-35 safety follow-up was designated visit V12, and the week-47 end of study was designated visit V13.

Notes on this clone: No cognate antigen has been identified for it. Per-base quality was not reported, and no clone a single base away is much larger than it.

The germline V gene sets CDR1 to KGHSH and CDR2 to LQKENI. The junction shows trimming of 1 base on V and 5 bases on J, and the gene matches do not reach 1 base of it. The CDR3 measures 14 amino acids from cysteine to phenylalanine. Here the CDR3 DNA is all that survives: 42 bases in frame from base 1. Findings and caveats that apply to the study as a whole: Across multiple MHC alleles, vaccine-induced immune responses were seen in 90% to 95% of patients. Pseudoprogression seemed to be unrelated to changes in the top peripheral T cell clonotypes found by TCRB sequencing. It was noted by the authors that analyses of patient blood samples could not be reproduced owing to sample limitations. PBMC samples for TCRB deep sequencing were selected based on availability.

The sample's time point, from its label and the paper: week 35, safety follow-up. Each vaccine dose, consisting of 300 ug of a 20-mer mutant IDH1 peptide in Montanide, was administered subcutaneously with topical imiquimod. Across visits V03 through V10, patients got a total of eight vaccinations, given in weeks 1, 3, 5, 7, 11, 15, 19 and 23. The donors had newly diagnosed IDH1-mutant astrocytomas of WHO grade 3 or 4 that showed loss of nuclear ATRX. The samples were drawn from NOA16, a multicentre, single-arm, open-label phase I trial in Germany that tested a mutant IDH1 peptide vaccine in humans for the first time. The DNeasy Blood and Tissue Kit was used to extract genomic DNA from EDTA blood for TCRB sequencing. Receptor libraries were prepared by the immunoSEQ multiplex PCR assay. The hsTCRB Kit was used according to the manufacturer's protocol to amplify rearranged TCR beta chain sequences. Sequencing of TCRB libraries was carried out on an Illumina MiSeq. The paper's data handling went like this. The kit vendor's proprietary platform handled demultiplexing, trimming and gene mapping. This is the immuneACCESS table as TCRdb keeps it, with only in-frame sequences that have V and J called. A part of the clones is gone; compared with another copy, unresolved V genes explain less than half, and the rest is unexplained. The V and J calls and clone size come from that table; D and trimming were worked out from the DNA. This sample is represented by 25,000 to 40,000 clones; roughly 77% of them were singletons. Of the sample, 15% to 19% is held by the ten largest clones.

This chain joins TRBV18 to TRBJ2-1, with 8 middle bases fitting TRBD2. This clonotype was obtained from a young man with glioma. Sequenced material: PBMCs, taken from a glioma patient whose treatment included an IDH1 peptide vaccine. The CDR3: CASSPLLADNEQFF. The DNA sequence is TGTGCCAGCTCACCACTACTAGCGGACAATGAGCAGTTCTTC.